This entry features one T cell receptor (beta chain) sequence. What it recognizes is unknown. Amplification targeted TCR beta CDR3 regions from RNA transcripts. HTBI primers were employed in a first-round RT-PCR of the TCR CDR3. A single record per CDR3 protein comes from TCRdb applying MiXCR to the multiplex PCR reads. The sample has roughly 570,000 distinct CDR3 sequences; approximately 44% are singletons. This sample was included in a study of T cells in Graves' hyperthyroidism and ophthalmopathy. Study-wide points: With a median lead of roughly 6.2 months before onset, the model predicted ophthalmopathy.

Trimming pared 3 bases from V and 3 bases from J, leaving 12 bases between. The CDR3 extends over 14 amino acids. Germline V gene lookup returns CDR1 SGHNT and CDR2 YYREEE (reference sequence). This receptor was taken from a woman aged 18-35 years with Graves' hyperthyroidism. The sequencing input was peripheral blood or thyroid tissue (not recorded which). The chain recombines TRBV5-4 with TRBJ1-2; tentatively, D is TRBD1 (5 bases). CDR3 residues: CASSSGPEDYGYTF. In DNA form, the CDR3 reads TGTGCCAGCAGCTCGGGGCCGGAAGACTATGGCTACACCTTC.